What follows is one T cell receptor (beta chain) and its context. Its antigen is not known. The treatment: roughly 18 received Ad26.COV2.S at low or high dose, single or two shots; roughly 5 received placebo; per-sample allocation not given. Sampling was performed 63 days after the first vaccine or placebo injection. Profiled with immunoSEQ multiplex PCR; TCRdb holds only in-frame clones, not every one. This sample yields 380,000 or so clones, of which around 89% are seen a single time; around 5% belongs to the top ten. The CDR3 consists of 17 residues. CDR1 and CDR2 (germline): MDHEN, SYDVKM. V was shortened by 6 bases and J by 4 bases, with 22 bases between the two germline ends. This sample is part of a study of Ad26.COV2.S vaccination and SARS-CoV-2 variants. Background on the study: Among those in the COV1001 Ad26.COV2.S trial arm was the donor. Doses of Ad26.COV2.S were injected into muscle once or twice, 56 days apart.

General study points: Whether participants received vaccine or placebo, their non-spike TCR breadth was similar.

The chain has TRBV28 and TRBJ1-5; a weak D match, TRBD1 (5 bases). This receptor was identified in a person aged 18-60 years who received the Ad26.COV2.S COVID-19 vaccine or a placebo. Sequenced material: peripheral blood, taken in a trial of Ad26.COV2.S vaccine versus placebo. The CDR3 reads CASSLGGGDLDNQPQHF. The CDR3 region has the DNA TGTGCCAGCAGCCTCGGGGGGGGAGACTTGGATAATCAGCCCCAGCATTTT.